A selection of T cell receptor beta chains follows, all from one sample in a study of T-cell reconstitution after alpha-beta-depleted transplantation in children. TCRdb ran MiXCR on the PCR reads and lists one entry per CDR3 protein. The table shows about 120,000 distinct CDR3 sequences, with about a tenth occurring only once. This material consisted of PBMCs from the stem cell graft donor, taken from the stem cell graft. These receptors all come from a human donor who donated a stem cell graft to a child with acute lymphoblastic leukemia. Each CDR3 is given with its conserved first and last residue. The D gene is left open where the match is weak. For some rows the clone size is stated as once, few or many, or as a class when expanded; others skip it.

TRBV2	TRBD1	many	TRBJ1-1	TGTGCCAGCAGTTGGACAGGGGGACGAACTGAAGCTTTCTTT	CASSWTGGRTEAFF
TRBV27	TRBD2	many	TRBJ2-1	TGTGCCAGCAGGCCCAGGACTAGCGGGTCAAATTACAATGAGCAGTTCTTC	CASRPRTSGSNYNEQFF
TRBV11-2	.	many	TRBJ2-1	TGTGCCACTGTAGAAGGGAATGAGCAGTTCTTC	CATVEGNEQFF
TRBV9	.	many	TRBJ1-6	TGTGCCAGCAGCGTAGGGACACTTCAGGGTTCACCCCTCCACTTT	CASSVGTLQGSPLHF
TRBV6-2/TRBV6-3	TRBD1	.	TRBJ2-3	TGTGCCAGCCTGACAGGGGTGAGTCGGACGCAGTATTTT	CASLTGVSRTQYF
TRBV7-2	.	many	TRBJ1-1	TGTGCCAGCAGGAACAGAGACACTGAAGCTTTCTTT	CASRNRDTEAFF
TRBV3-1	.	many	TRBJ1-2	TGTGCCAGCAGCAGTTTCGGAGGAAATTTAGGATGGGGGGGCGGCTACACCTTC	CASSSFGGNLGWGGGYTF
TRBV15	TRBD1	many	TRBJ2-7	TGTGCCACCGGACAGGGATGGGACGAGCAGTACTTC	CATGQGWDEQYF
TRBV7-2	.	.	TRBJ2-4	TGTGCCAGCAGCTCGGACGTAGCCAAAAACATTCAGTACTTC	CASSSDVAKNIQYF
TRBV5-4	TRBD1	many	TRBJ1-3	TGTGCCAGCAGCACCCCCAGGGGGAACTCTGGAAACACCATATATTTT	CASSTPRGNSGNTIYF